What follows describes a single T cell receptor beta chain. Its specificity is unknown. The junction does not match germline at one end; this may be a read error. Alongside a J-beta primer mix, a sample-barcoded 5' primer served in a second PCR lasting roughly 7 to 11 cycles. Individual samples furnished no less than 3 million CDR3-containing paired-end reads apiece. TCRdb re-called the 5' RACE reads through MiXCR, storing one row per CDR3 protein. The repertoire holds 380,000 or so distinct CDR3 sequences, with about 52% as singletons. The CDR3 is 14 residues long. The sample comes from a study of blood T cells in healthy people across ages. The study's findings and limits: Comparison with aged donors showed that long-lived donors had more naive CD4+ cells and higher diversity. Per million T cells, TCR beta diversity dropped about linearly as age rose. PBMCs were not sorted, which prevented a conclusive comparison of naive versus antigen-experienced cells.

Sequences were obtained from blood. The origin of this receptor is a man aged 60 to 75 in good health. The V gene is TRBV12-3 or TRBV12-4, the J gene TRBJ2-5, with unresolved D. The J call may be wrong; the DNA end is better matched by TRBJ2-7. The CDR3 loop reads CASILDGRRFEQYF. The CDR3 region has the DNA TGTGCCAGCATTTTAGACGGACGACGGTTCGAGCAGTACTTC.